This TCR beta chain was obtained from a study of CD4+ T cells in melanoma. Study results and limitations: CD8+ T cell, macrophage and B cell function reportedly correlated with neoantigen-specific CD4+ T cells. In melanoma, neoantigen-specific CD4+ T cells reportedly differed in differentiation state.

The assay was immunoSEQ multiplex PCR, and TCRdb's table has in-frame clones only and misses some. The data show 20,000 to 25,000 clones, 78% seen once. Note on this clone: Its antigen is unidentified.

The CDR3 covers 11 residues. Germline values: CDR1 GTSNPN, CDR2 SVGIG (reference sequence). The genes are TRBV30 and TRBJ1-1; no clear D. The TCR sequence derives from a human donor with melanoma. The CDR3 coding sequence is TGTGCGGCGGGTACGAACACTGAAGCTTTCTTT. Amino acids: CAAGTNTEAFF.